These 11 T cell receptor beta chains were all obtained from the same sample, sequenced in a study of human T cells and chemical hapten exposure. TCRdb processed the RACE reads anew with MiXCR; each CDR3 protein has one entry. The sample contains 250,000 to 300,000 distinct CDR3 sequences, just under 8% of which appear only once. The time point denotes: pre-sensitization, week 0. Treatment of the sample: therapeutic diphenylcyclopropenone sensitization with weekly scalp DPC. Sequenced here: whole blood, sampled in connection with sensitization to the hapten diphenylcyclopropenone (DPC). The receptors derive from a man aged 18 to 29 with alopecia areata. Some clones in this sample may be carry-over from other donors' samples.

The rearrangement uses TRBV3-1 and TRBJ2-7; TRBD1 agrees at 8 bases. The CDR3 has 14 amino acids. V shed 5 bases, J shed 4 bases, and the junction held 7 bases outside the gene matches. Germline assignment: CDR1 LGHDT and CDR2 YNNKEL (reference sequence). The CDR3 reads CASSFGQGEYEQYF. CDR3 nucleotides: TGTGCCAGCAGCTTCGGACAGGGAGAATACGAGCAGTACTTC.

The chain joins TRBV6-6 to TRBJ2-4; D is perhaps TRBD1 (6 bases). V gave up 4 bases and J gave up 0 bases, with 19 bases separating them. There are 18 residues in the CDR3. CDR1 and CDR2 from the germline V gene are MNHNY and SVGAGI (reference sequence). The CDR3 DNA reads as TGTGCCAGCAGTTGGCCAATTACAGGGCAGGGAGCCAAAAACATTCAGTACTTC. Its translation is CASSWPITGQGAKNIQYF.

This clonotype was counted at least ten times. The CDR3 loop reads CASSQDVGTYGYTF. CDR3 coding DNA: TGCGCCAGCAGCCAAGACGTAGGGACCTATGGCTACACCTTC. The rearrangement uses TRBV4-3 and TRBJ1-2, with D possibly matching TRBD1 (5 bases). The germline V and J ends were trimmed by 0 bases and 4 bases, with 9 bases remaining between them. The CDR3 has 14 residues. Per the germline V gene, CDR1 is LGHNA and CDR2 is YSLEER.

This chain uses TRBV9 with TRBJ1-1; D is unclear. This CDR3 comprises 13 residues. V lost 3 bases to trimming and J lost 2 bases, with 8 bases between them. The germline gives CDR1 SGDLS, CDR2 YYNGEE. The CDR3 DNA reads TGTGCCAGCAGCGCTCGTATCAACACTGAAGCTTTCTTT. Its protein product is CASSARINTEAFF.

V is TRBV27 and J is TRBJ2-1; 9 positions match TRBD2. CDR3 length equals 14 residues. CDR1 is MNHEY, CDR2 SMNVEV, per germline (reference sequence). V lost 3 bases and J lost 8; bases outside the gene matches: 5. CDR3: CASSLGGGAYEQFF. CDR3 coding DNA: TGTGCCAGCAGTTTGGGCGGGGGGGCATATGAGCAGTTCTTC.

In its sample, this clonotype was seen many times. This sequence joins TRBV5-6 and TRBJ1-1; 8 nucleotides align to TRBD1. V shed 0 bases and J 4 bases; nucleotides not matched to a gene: 5. The CDR3 totals 15 residues. In germline, CDR1 is SGHDT, CDR2 YYEEEE. The CDR3 DNA sequence: TGTGCCAGCAGCTTGGCTGCAGGGGGCCCCACTGAAGCTTTCTTT. Residues: CASSLAAGGPTEAFF.

This clonotype showed up many times. The chain links TRBV12-3 or TRBV12-4 to TRBJ2-1; D unclear. V was shortened by 5 bases and J by 7 bases, with 9 bases between the two germline ends. The CDR3 is made up of 12 amino acids. DNA for the CDR3: TGTGCCAGCAGTCCCTGGAAAAATGAGCAGTTCTTC. Its protein product is CASSPWKNEQFF.

This clonotype appeared a few times. The chain joins TRBV5-1 to TRBJ2-5, with D possibly matching TRBD1 (6 bases). Trimming pared 3 bases from V and 4 bases from J, leaving 10 bases between. The CDR3 extends over 13 amino acids. CDR1 and CDR2 from the germline V gene are SGHRS and YFSETQ. Here the CDR3 reads CASSSQGSETQYF. CDR3 bases: TGCGCCAGCAGCTCACAGGGTTCAGAGACCCAGTACTTC.

V usage is TRBV12-5 and J usage is TRBJ2-3; 7 nucleotides align to TRBD1. Germline V lookup: CDR1 LGHNT, CDR2 FRNRAP. Trimming at V came to 7 bases and at J to 6 bases, leaving 13 bases not matched to a gene. The CDR3 has 15 residues. The CDR3 sequence: CASEEQGLYDDTQYF. CDR3 sequence (DNA): TGTGCTAGTGAAGAACAGGGGTTATACGACGATACGCAGTATTTT.

This clonotype has at least ten counts. CDR3 in amino acids: CAISGEANTGELFF. CDR3 coding DNA: TGTGCCATCAGTGGGGAGGCGAACACCGGGGAGCTGTTTTTT. The chain couples TRBV10-3 to TRBJ2-2; tentative D call: TRBD2 (6 bases). V was trimmed by 4 bases and J by 0 bases, leaving 6 bases between them. Germline CDR1 is ENHRY and CDR2 is SYGVKD. The CDR3 runs 14 residues.

The chain links TRBV20-1 to TRBJ2-5; 14 nucleotides line up with TRBD2. The CDR3 is made up of 13 amino acids. Looked up from germline, CDR1 is DFQATT and CDR2 is SNEGSKA (reference sequence). Trimming at V came to 6 bases and at J to 3 bases, leaving 0 bases not matched to a gene. The CDR3 sequence is CSAGLAGEETQYF. CDR3 DNA sequence: TGCAGTGCGGGACTAGCGGGGGAAGAGACCCAGTACTTC.